This T cell receptor (beta chain) was obtained from a study of PD-L1 blockade in urothelial cancer. In the study overall: Every 3 weeks, patients received intravenous atezolizumab 1,200 mg, beginning 2014. Males with bladder-origin urothelial cancer constituted about nine tenths of the roughly 29 patients. The study, taken as a whole, reports: The study found that durable-benefit patients expanded tumor-associated blood clones more at 3 weeks.

This CDR3 has 12 amino acids. Germline V CDR1 and CDR2: MRHNA, SNTAGT. With 2 bases removed from V and 7 bases from J, the gap between germline ends came to 6 bases. TCR analog templates of synthetic origin were spiked into each PCR. Measured with immunoSEQ multiplex PCR; TCRdb has only the in-frame clones, and not every one. The sample consists of tens of thousands of clones, 84% of them appearing once. As regards this clone: What it binds is not known.

This TCR was recovered from a man aged 60 to 75 with urothelial cancer. Material: PBMCs, obtained around atezolizumab (anti-PD-L1) treatment. The rearrangement uses TRBV6-4 and TRBJ2-1, with D perhaps TRBD2 (5 bases). The CDR3 reads CASSDGRNEQFF. CDR3 coding DNA: TGTGCCAGCAGTGACGGGAGAAATGAGCAGTTCTTC.